This T cell receptor (beta chain) was profiled in a study of beta chain features in type 1 diabetes. The CDR3 is 14 residues long. Germline V gene lookup returns CDR1 SEHNR and CDR2 FQNEAQ (reference sequence). Unmatched junction bases numbered 5, after V lost 4 bases and J lost 4 bases. Expressed TCRB transcripts were sequenced, since all the RNA that had been isolated was reverse transcribed. The protocol was immunoSEQ multiplex PCR, while the TCRdb copy is restricted to in-frame clones and leaves out a portion. The table shows under 400,000 clones, with less than 20% occurring only once. The genes are TRBV7-9 and TRBJ2-7, with 9 bases identical to TRBD1. This TCR derives from a woman aged 18-30 years in good health. Sequencing was done on a sample of naive CD4+ T cells from blood. This CDR3 reads CASSSKQGAYEQYF. DNA for the CDR3: TGTGCCAGCAGCTCAAAACAGGGGGCGTACGAGCAGTACTTC.